This T cell receptor beta chain was found in a study of T cell responses to AZD1222 COVID-19 vaccine. General study results and limits: There were mostly white British donors and more females than males, and clonal diversity was possibly underestimated.

Trimming took off 3 bases at V and 7 bases at J, with 16 bases between the two ends. CDR3 length: 15 residues. CDR1 is LNHDA, CDR2 SQIVND, per germline (reference sequence). Details on this clone: What it binds is unknown.

Recipients boosted at about 4 weeks or about 12 weeks are pooled. The protocol was immunoSEQ multiplex PCR, while the TCRdb copy is restricted to in-frame clones and leaves out a portion. The sample holds 150,000 to 200,000 clones; 90% to 95% are singletons and the top ten take around 1%. The sequencing here drew on peripheral blood, taken 28 days after the second AZD1222 dose. The chain recombines TRBV19 with TRBJ1-5; TRBD1 might be the D (5 bases). The TCR was taken from an adult who received the AZD1222 COVID-19 vaccine. The CDR3 reads CASSMITGPGQPQHF. CDR3 nucleotides: TGTGCCAGTAGTATGATAACGGGGCCAGGGCAGCCCCAGCATTTT. Together with reference TRBV19 and TRBJ1-5, the CDR3 gives the full variable domain: DGGITQSPKYLFRKEGQNVTLSCEQNLNHDAMYWYRQDPGQGLRLIYYSQIVNDFQKGDIAEGYSVSREKKESFPLTVTSAQKNPTAFYLCASSMITGPGQPQHFGDGTRLSIL.